The sequence of this TCR beta chain was determined in a study of naive CD8 T cells in extremely preterm neonates. Blood donors were healthy children aged about 16-56 months and healthy nonsmoking adults. TCRdb keeps only in-frame clones here, not all; method: immunoSEQ multiplex PCR. The table includes thousands of clones, approximately 96% detected once. Notes on the study in general: Preterm CDR3s were shorter than older groups', with fewer N additions and less trimming.

Regarding this clone: What it recognizes is unknown.

Material for sequencing was naive CD8+ T cells from blood. This TCR was recovered from a human donor in good health.

The CDR3 DNA reads TGTGCCAGCAGTGAGAGTGGAACAGGGAAAGCGCCCCTCCACTTT. Residues: CASSESGTGKAPLHF. The chain joins TRBV6-1 to TRBJ1-6; possibly TRBD1 for D (6 bases). This CDR3 region has 15 residues. Germline V gene data show CDR1 as MNHNS and CDR2 as SASEGT. V lost 3 bases and J lost 13, with 19 bases in between.